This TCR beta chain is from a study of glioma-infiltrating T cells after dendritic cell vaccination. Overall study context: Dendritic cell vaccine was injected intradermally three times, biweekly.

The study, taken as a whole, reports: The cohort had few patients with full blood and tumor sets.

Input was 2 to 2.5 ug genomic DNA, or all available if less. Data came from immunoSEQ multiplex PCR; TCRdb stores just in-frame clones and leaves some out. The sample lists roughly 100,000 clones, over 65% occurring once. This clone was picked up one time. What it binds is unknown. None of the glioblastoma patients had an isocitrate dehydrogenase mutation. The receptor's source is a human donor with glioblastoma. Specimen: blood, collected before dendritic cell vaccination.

The CDR3 DNA reads as TGCGCCAGCAGCTTACGACCAGGGTCCAGTCTGTCAGATACGCAGTATTTT. Its translation: CASSLRPGSSLSDTQYF. The chain joins TRBV5-1 to TRBJ2-3, with D perhaps matching TRBD1 (5 bases). Germline V gene data show CDR1 as SGHRS and CDR2 as YFSETQ. Trimming took off 2 bases at V and 4 bases at J, with 20 bases between the two ends. The CDR3 is 17 residues long.